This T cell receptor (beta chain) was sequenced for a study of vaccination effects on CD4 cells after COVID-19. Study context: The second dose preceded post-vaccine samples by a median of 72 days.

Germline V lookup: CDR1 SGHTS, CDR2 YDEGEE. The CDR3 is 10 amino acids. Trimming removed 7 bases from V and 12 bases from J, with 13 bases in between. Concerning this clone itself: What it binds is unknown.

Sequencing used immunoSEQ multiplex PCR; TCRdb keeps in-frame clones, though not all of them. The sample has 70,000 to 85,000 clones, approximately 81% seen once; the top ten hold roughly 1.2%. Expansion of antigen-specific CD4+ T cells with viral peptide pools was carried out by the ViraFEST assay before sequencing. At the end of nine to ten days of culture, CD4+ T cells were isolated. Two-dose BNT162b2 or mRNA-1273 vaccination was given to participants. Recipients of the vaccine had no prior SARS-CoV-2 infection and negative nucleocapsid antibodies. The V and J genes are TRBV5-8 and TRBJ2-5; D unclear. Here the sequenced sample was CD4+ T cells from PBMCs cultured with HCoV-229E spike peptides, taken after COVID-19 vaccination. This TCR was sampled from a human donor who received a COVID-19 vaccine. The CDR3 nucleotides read TGTGCCAGCCCCGGCACTCCGAAGTACTTC. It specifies CASPGTPKYF.